The entry below describes one T cell receptor beta chain. The antigen is undetermined. This specimen belongs to a study of shared clonotypes between healthy human individuals. Findings and caveats of the study: A generally larger estimated richness was seen in naive subsets than in memory subsets. Among non-shared clonotypes, generation probabilities were lower than among those shared by all four donors.

The germline V gene encodes CDR1 MNHNS and CDR2 SASEGT. V was shortened by 4 bases and J by 0 bases, with 7 bases between the two germline ends. This CDR3 contains 13 residues. Healthy and HIV-negative, the adult donors had no recent acute infections or vaccinations. Sequencing used immunoSEQ multiplex PCR; TCRdb keeps in-frame clones, though not all of them. This table holds millions of clones, about 92% found once. This receptor was obtained from a man between 18 and 35 years old in good health. Some clones in this sample may be carry-over from other donors' samples. The chain is built from TRBV6-1 and TRBJ2-7; the D gene is possibly TRBD2 (6 bases). Material for sequencing was naive CD4+ T cells from PBMCs. Subset described: CD45RA+ positively selected. The CDR3 sequence is CASSVSGSYEQYF. The DNA for the CDR3 is TGTGCCAGCAGTGTTAGCGGCTCCTACGAGCAGTACTTC.